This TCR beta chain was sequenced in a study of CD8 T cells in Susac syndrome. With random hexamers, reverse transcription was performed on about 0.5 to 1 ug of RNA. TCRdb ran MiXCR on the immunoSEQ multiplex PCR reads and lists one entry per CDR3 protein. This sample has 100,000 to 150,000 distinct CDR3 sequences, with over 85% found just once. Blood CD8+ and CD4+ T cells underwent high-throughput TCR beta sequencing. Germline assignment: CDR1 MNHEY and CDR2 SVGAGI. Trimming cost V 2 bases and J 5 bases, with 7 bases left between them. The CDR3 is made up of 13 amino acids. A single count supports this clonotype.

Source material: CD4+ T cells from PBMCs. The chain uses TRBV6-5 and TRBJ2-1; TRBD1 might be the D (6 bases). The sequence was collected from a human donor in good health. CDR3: CASSYRTDNEQFF. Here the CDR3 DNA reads TGTGCCAGCAGTTACAGGACAGACAATGAGCAGTTCTTC.